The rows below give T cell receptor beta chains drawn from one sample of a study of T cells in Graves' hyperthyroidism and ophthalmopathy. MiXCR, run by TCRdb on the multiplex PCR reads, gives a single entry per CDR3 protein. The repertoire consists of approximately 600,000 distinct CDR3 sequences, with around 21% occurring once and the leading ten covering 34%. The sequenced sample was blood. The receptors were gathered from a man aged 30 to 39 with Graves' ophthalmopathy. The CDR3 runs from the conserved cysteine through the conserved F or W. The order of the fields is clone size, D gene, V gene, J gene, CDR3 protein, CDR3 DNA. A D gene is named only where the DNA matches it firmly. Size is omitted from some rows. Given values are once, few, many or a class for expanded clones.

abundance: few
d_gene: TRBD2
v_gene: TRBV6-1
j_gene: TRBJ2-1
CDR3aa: CASGGRGYNEQFF
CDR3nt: TGTGCCAGCGGCGGGAGGGGCTACAATGAGCAGTTCTTC

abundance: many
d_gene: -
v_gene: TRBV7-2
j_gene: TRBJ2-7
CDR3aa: CASSSDGTPRYEQYF
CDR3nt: TGTGCCAGCAGCTCCGACGGGACACCGCGTTACGAGCAGTACTTC

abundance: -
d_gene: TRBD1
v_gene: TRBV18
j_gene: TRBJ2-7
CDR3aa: CASSPPSRQGSYEQYF
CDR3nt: TGTGCCAGCTCACCACCGAGTAGACAGGGGTCCTACGAGCAGTACTTC

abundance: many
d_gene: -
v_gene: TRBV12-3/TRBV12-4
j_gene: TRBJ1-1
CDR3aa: CASILIGDTEAFF
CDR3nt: TGTGCCAGCATCCTAATCGGGGATACTGAAGCTTTCTTT

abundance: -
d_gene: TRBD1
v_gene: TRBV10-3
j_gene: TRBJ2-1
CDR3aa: CAISRDRDNEQFF
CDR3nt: TGTGCCATCAGCCGCGACAGGGACAATGAGCAGTTCTTC

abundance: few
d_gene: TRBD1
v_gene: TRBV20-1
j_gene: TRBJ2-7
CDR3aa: CSAPGQLTYEQYF
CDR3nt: TGCAGTGCCCCGGGACAGCTAACCTACGAGCAGTACTTC

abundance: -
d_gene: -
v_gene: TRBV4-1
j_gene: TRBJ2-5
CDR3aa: CASSQDLGGNQETQYF
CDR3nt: TGCGCCAGCAGCCAAGATCTAGGCGGTAACCAAGAGACCCAGTACTTC

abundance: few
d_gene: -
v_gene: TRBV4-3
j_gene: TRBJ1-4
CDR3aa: CASSQDPTATNEKLFF
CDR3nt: TGCGCCAGCAGCCAAGATCCAACTGCAACTAATGAAAAACTGTTTTTT

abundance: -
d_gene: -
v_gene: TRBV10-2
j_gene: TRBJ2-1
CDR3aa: CASSERDTHNEQFF
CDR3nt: TGCGCCAGCAGTGAAAGGGACACCCACAATGAGCAGTTCTTC

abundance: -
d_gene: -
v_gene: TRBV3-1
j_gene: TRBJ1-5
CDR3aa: CASSQEGVYQPQHF
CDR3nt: TGTGCCAGCAGCCAAGAGGGGGTCTATCAGCCCCAGCATTTT

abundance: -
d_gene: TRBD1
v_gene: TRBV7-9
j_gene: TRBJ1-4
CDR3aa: CASSFPGQLNEKLFF
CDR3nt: TGTGCCAGCAGCTTTCCGGGACAGCTGAATGAAAAACTGTTTTTT

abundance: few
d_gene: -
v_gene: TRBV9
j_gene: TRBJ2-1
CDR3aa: CASNPSPSSYNEQFF
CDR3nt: TGTGCCAGCAACCCATCCCCTAGCTCCTACAATGAGCAGTTCTTC

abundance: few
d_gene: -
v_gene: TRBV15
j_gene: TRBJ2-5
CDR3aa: CATSRDRAEETQYF
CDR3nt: TGTGCCACCAGCAGAGATCGGGCGGAAGAGACCCAGTACTTC

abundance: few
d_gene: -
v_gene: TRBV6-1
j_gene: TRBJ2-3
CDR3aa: CASSPGDRSTDTQYF
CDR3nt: TGTGCCAGCAGTCCGGGGGACCGTAGCACAGATACGCAGTATTTT

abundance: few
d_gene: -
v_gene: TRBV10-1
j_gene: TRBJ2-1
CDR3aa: CASSESGYGNEQFF
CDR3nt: TGCGCCAGCAGTGAGTCAGGGTACGGGAATGAGCAGTTCTTC

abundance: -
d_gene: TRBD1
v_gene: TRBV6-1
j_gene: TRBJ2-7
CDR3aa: CASSGTGGLYEQYF
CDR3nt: TGTGCCAGCAGTGGTACAGGGGGCCTCTACGAGCAGTACTTC

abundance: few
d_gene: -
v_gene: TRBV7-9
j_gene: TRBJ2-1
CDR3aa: CASSPSQDNEQFF
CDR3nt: TGTGCCAGCAGCCCCTCACAGGACAATGAGCAGTTCTTC

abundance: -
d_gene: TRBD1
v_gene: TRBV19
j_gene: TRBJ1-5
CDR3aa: CASNGQGGLSNQPQHF
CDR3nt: TGTGCCAGCAACGGACAGGGGGGACTTAGCAATCAGCCCCAGCATTTT

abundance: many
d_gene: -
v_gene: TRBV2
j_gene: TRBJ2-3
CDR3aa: CASSAQLAQAQYF
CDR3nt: TGTGCCAGCAGTGCCCAACTGGCGCAGGCGCAGTATTTT

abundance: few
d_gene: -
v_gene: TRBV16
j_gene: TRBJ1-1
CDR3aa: CASSHRDGGEAFF
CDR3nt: TGTGCCAGCAGCCACCGGGACGGTGGGGAAGCTTTCTTT

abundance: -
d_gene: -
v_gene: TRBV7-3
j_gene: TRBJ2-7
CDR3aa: CASSLSGHSSYEQYF
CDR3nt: TGTGCCAGCAGCTTAAGCGGACACAGCTCCTACGAGCAGTACTTC

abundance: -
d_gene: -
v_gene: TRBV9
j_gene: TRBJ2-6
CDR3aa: CASSATPGFFLSGANVLTF
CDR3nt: TGTGCCAGCAGCGCTACCCCAGGGTTCTTCTTATCTGGGGCCAACGTCCTGACTTTC

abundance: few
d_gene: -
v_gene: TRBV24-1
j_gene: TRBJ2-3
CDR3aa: CATRGDTDTQYF
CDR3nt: TGTGCCACCCGAGGGGACACAGATACGCAGTATTTT

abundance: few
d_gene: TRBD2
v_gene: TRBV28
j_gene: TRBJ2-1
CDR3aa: CASSSLFRTSLQFF
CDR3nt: TGTGCCAGCAGTTCCTTATTCCGGACTAGTCTGCAGTTCTTC

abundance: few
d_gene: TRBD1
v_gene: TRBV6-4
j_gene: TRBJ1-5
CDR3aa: CASRVQGANRNQLQHF
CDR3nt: TGTGCCAGCAGGGTACAGGGGGCTAATAGGAATCAGCTCCAGCATTTT

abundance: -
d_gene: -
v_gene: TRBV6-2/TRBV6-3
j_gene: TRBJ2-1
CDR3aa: CASSHGRLNEQFF
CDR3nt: TGTGCCAGCAGCCACGGACGGCTCAATGAGCAGTTCTTC

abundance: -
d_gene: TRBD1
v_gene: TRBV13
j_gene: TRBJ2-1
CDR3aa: CASSSGTGVYNEQFF
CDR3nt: TGTGCCAGCAGCTCCGGGACAGGGGTTTACAATGAGCAGTTCTTC

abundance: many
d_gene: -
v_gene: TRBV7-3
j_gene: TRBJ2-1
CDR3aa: CASSLTLSAINEQFF
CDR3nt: TGTGCCAGCAGCTTAACACTTTCCGCGATCAATGAGCAGTTCTTC

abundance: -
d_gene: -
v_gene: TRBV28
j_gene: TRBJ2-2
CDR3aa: CASSLEGTTRTGELFF
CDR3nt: TGTGCCAGCAGTTTAGAGGGGACAACGCGCACCGGGGAGCTGTTTTTT

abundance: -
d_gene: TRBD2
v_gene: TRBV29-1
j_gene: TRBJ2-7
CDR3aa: CSVASGKAHEQYF
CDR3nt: TGCAGCGTTGCTAGCGGGAAGGCCCACGAGCAGTACTTC

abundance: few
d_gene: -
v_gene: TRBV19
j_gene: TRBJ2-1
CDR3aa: CASSIDGSSYNEQFF
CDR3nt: TGTGCCAGTAGTATAGACGGGAGCTCCTACAATGAGCAGTTCTTC

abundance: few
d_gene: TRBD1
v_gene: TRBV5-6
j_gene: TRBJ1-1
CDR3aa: CASSLVWDRGGAEAFF
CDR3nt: TGTGCCAGCAGCTTGGTCTGGGACAGGGGGGGTGCTGAAGCTTTCTTT

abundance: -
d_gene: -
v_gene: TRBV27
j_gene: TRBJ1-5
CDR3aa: CASTYQPQHF
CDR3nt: TGTGCCAGCACGTATCAGCCCCAGCATTTT

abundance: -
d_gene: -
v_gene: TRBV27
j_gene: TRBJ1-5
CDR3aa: CASSPYGGQPQHF
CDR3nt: TGTGCCAGCAGTCCCTACGGAGGGCAGCCCCAGCATTTT

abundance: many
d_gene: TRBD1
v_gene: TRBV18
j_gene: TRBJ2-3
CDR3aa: CASSPRMSGQATDTQYF
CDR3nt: TGTGCCAGCTCACCGAGGATGTCAGGACAGGCCACAGATACGCAGTATTTT

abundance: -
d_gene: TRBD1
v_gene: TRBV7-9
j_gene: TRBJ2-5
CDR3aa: CASSSRDRAFGQTQYF
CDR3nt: TGTGCCAGCAGCTCACGGGACAGGGCATTCGGGCAGACCCAGTACTTC

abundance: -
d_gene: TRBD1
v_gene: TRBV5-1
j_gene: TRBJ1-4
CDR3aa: CASSSEPRTGGNEKLFF
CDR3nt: TGCGCCAGCAGCTCAGAACCGAGGACAGGGGGGAATGAAAAACTGTTTTTT

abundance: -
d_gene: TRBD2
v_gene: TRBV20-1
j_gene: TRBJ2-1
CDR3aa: CSARDIDSGLYNEQFF
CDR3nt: TGCAGTGCTAGAGATATCGATAGCGGGCTGTACAATGAGCAGTTCTTC

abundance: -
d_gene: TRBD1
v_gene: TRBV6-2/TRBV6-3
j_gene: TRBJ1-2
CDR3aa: CASSYQGTGGGYTF
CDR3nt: TGTGCCAGCAGTTACCAGGGGACAGGGGGTGGCTACACCTTC

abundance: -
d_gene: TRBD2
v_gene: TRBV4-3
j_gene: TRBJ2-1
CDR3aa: CASSQVPYQLSAGVFYNEQFF
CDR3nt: TGCGCCAGCAGCCAAGTCCCCTACCAATTGTCGGCGGGAGTCTTCTACAATGAGCAGTTCTTC

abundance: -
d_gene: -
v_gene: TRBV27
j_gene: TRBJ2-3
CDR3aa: CASGGVTSTDTQYF
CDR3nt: TGTGCCAGCGGCGGGGTCACTAGCACAGATACGCAGTATTTT

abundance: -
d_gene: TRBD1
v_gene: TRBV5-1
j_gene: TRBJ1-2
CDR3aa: CASSGTGGTYGYTF
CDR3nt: TGCGCCAGCAGCGGTACAGGGGGCACCTATGGCTACACCTTC

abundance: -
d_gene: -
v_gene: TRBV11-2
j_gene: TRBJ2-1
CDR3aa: CASSLMLLFGEPEGEQFF
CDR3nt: TGTGCCAGCAGCTTAATGTTGCTTTTTGGCGAACCGGAGGGTGAGCAGTTCTTC

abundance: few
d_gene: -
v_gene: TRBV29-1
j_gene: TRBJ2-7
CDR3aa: CSVARAGTEQYF
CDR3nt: TGCAGCGTTGCACGGGCAGGGACCGAGCAGTACTTC

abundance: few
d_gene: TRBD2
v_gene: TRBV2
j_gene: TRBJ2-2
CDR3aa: CASRGTKRVDGELFF
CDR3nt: TGTGCCAGCAGAGGGACTAAGCGGGTCGACGGGGAGCTGTTTTTT

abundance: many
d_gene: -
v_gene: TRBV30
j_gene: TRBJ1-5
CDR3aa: CAWSAGTRGNQPQHF
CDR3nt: TGTGCCTGGTCCGCCGGGACCCGAGGCAATCAGCCCCAGCATTTT

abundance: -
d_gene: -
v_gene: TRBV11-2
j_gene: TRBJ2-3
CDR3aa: CASSSLWGEDTDTQYF
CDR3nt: TGTGCCAGCAGCTCCCTTTGGGGGGAAGACACAGATACGCAGTATTTT

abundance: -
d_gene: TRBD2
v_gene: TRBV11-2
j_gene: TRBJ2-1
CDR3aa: CASSSKTGLTGSYNEQFF
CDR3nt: TGTGCCAGCAGCTCGAAAACGGGACTAACGGGGTCTTACAATGAGCAGTTCTTC

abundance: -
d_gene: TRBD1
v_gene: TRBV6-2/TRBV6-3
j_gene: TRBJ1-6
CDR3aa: CASSHPDRGYNSPLHF
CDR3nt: TGTGCCAGCAGTCACCCGGACAGGGGTTATAATTCACCCCTCCACTTT

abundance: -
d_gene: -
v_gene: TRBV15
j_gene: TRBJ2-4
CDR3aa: CAPRRGDNKNIQYF
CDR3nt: TGTGCCCCCCGTCGAGGGGATAATAAAAACATTCAGTACTTC

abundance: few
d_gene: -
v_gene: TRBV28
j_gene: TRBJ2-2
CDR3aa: CASSQLTQGLLTGELFF
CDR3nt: TGTGCCAGCAGCCAACTCACACAGGGTCTTCTGACCGGGGAGCTGTTTTTT